This T cell receptor beta chain was found in a study of blood T cell repertoires in COVID-19. Study as a whole: Sites across the United States, Italy and Spain contributed samples from acute and convalescent COVID-19.

Per the authors' pipeline: Amplifying reference gene primers gave estimates of nucleated cell counts. Produced via immunoSEQ multiplex PCR; TCRdb's table is partial and in-frame only. V and J calls plus clone size are reproduced from that table; the DNA served to infer D and trimming. The top ten hold 4% to 5% of the sample, which has 98,000 or so clones, approximately 82% seen once. The CDR3 is 13 residues long. Trimming cost V 6 bases and J 4 bases; bases outside gene matches: 5. Germline CDR1 is MNHEY and CDR2 is SMNVEV (reference sequence). The sequenced material came from peripheral blood. V and J are TRBV27 and TRBJ1-2, with TRBD1 matching over 7 bases. The receptor's source is a woman in her seventies with acute or convalescent COVID-19. The CDR3 loop reads CASSYRGFYGYTF. Written as DNA, the CDR3 is TGTGCCAGCAGCTACAGGGGCTTCTATGGCTACACCTTC.